This T cell receptor beta chain was obtained from a study of monozygotic twins with inflammatory bowel disease. Regarding the study as a whole: Clonotype overlap with others was lower in IBD patients than in healthy twins, a difference that was greatest with disease activity.

In regard to this clonotype: Its antigen is not identified.

TCRdb reworked the 5' RACE reads into one entry per CDR3 protein, no DNA. The data include over 120,000 distinct CDR3 sequences; the top ten clones carry roughly 1.2%. Looked up from germline, CDR1 is SGHVS and CDR2 is FQNEAQ. The CDR3 totals 16 residues. The chain joins TRBV7-8 to TRBJ2-1; no DNA is available, so the TRBD1 call from TCRdb remains unchecked. Sequenced material: blood. This receptor was taken from a human donor with ulcerative colitis or Crohn's disease, or a healthy co-twin of an affected twin (not recorded which). The CDR3 is CASSFSSGARDNEQFF.